One sample yielded the 30 T cell receptor beta chains listed below, sequenced in a study of regulatory T cells in long-lasting Graves disease. Arm-PCR of CDR3 regions and iRepertoire HTBI primers were used to build TCR beta libraries. In TCRdb, the multiplex PCR reads were re-called with MiXCR into one record per CDR3 protein. The sample includes 300,000 to 400,000 distinct CDR3 sequences, 18% seen only once; the top ten take roughly 35%. The time point is: newly diagnosed GD, antithyroid drugs for less than 3 months. RNA isolated from PBMCs was used to make the TCR library. This sample comprised peripheral blood mononuclear cells (PBMCs), obtained at new diagnosis, from a patient treated with antithyroid drugs. These receptors all stem from a female donor with Graves disease.

This clonotype showed up many times. The chain uses TRBV12-3 or TRBV12-4 and TRBJ2-2, with TRBD2 matching over 7 bases. Trimming cost V 5 bases and J 5 bases; bases outside gene matches: 8. The CDR3 runs 15 residues. The CDR3 DNA reads as TGTGCCAGCAGTCAACTAGCGTCTCTTACCGGGGAGCTGTTTTTT. Translating gives CASSQLASLTGELFF.

In its sample, this clonotype was seen many times. J is TRBJ2-7 and V is TRBV30; TRBD2 might be the D (6 bases). The germline V gene encodes CDR1 GTSNPN and CDR2 SVGIG (reference sequence). V was cut by 2 bases and J by 7 bases, with 15 bases left in between. The CDR3 length is 13 residues. The CDR3 loop is CAWSSRRDSEQYF. CDR3 sequence (DNA): TGTGCCTGGAGTTCACGGCGGGACTCAGAGCAGTACTTC. The full variable domain, its missing parts supplied by reference TRBV30 and TRBJ2-7, is SQTIHQWPATLVQPVGSPLSLECTVEGTSNPNLYWYRQAAGRGLQLLFYSVGIGQISSEVPQNLSASRPQDRQFILSSKKLLLSDSGFYLCAWSSRRDSEQYFGPGTRLTVT.

This clonotype was counted ten times or more. The chain employs TRBV7-2 and TRBJ2-7; 8 bases line up with TRBD1. From germline, CDR1 is SGHTA and CDR2 FQGNSA. CDR3 length equals 17 residues. V lost 1 base and J lost 5; bases outside the gene matches: 13. CDR3 DNA: TGTGCCAGCAGCTTAGTTGGAACTAACAGGGGGTGGAACGAGCAGTACTTC. Translating it yields CASSLVGTNRGWNEQYF. The full variable domain, in which reference TRBV7-2 and TRBJ2-7 provide the parts outside the CDR3, is GAGVSQSPSNKVTEKGKDVELRCDPISGHTALYWYRQSLGQGLEFLIYFQGNSAPDKSGLPSDRFSAERTGGSVSTLTIQRTQQEDSAVYLCASSLVGTNRGWNEQYFGPGTRLTVT.

This clonotype showed up many times. The chain carries TRBV28 and TRBJ2-7; 13 bases are shared with TRBD2. The CDR3 runs to 15 residues. Per the germline V gene, CDR1 is MDHEN and CDR2 is SYDVKM. Losses at the gene ends were 3 bases for V and 7 bases for J; bases not matched to a gene: 6. The CDR3 loop is CASSFGLAGDSEQYF. Here the CDR3 DNA reads TGTGCCAGCAGTTTCGGACTAGCGGGAGATTCAGAGCAGTACTTC.

Ten or more counts support this clonotype. The chain employs TRBV12-3 or TRBV12-4 and TRBJ1-5, with TRBD1 matching 10 bases. The CDR3 has 16 residues. J gave up 4 bases and V 6 bases, and 9 bases lay outside the gene matches. As DNA, the CDR3 is TGTGCCAGCAGGGGACCGGGACAGGGGCTTAATCAGCCCCAGCATTTT. Its translation is CASRGPGQGLNQPQHF.

This clonotype has ten or more counts. The chain employs TRBV5-1 and TRBJ1-4, with a possible D match to TRBD1 (5 bases). Germline V gene data show CDR1 as SGHRS and CDR2 as YFSETQ. The CDR3 is made up of 15 amino acids. The V and J ends lost 0 bases and 3 bases respectively, with 9 bases between them. CDR3 in amino acids: CASSLEGPPNEKLFF. In DNA, the CDR3 is TGCGCCAGCAGCTTGGAGGGGCCCCCTAATGAAAAACTGTTTTTT. Full variable domain (missing parts from reference TRBV5-1 and TRBJ1-4): KAGVTQTPRYLIKTRGQQVTLSCSPISGHRSVSWYQQTPGQGLQFLFEYFSETQRNKGNFPGRFSGRQFSNSRSEMNVSTLELGDSALYLCASSLEGPPNEKLFFGSGTQLSVL.

This clonotype was counted at least ten times. V is TRBV20-1 and J is TRBJ2-1; 10 positions agree with TRBD2. The germline V gene has CDR1 DFQATT and CDR2 SNEGSKA (reference sequence). The CDR3 is 17 residues long. Trimming removed 0 bases from V and 5 bases from J; junction bases left unmatched: 10. CDR3 DNA sequence: TGCAGTGCTAGAGATTGGACTAGCGGACCCTTTAACAATGAGCAGTTCTTC. This sequence encodes CSARDWTSGPFNNEQFF.

The table lists this clonotype with many counts. V is TRBV2 and J is TRBJ2-5, with 7 nucleotides matching TRBD1. V was clipped by 8 bases and J by 2 bases; unmatched bases: 5. This CDR3 has 13 residues. Germline CDR1 SNHLY, CDR2 FYNNEI. CDR3 nucleotide sequence: TGTGCCAGCCAAAGGGGACAGCAAGAGACCCAGTACTTC. Translating gives CASQRGQQETQYF.

This chain links TRBV6-1 with TRBJ1-6; TRBD1 aligns across 7 bases. From germline, CDR1 is MNHNS and CDR2 SASEGT. The CDR3 sequence is 17 residues long. Trimming cost V 2 bases and J 9 bases; bases outside gene matches: 13. CDR3 sequence (DNA): TGTGCCAGCAGTGAAACCCCGGACAGGTTCCGGAGTTCACCCCTCCACTTT. This translates into CASSETPDRFRSSPLHF.

The chain links TRBV27 to TRBJ2-1; 8 bases align to TRBD1. Germline V gene lookup returns CDR1 MNHEY and CDR2 SMNVEV (reference sequence). The CDR3 has 15 residues. Germline trimming cut 8 bases from V and 2 bases from J; bases unmatched to any gene: 8. CDR3 amino acids: CASGVQGATYNEQFF. The CDR3 nucleotides are TGTGCCAGCGGGGTCCAGGGGGCTACCTACAATGAGCAGTTCTTC.

This clonotype was observed at least ten times. The V call is TRBV5-1, the J call TRBJ2-2, with D possibly matching TRBD2 (6 bases). The CDR3 is 15 amino acids. Germline loops: CDR1 SGHRS, CDR2 YFSETQ. V was clipped by 1 base and J by 1 base, with 8 bases between them. In DNA, the CDR3 is TGCGCCAGCAGCTTGAGCGGGCTGAACACCGGGGAGCTGTTTTTT. Residues: CASSLSGLNTGELFF.

This clonotype was detected ten times or more. The CDR3 loop is CASSPRPGTAYNEQFF. For the CDR3, the DNA is TGTGCCAGTAGCCCGAGACCCGGGACAGCTTACAATGAGCAGTTCTTC. The chain combines TRBV19 with TRBJ2-1; 7 bases agree with TRBD1. Trimming removed 6 bases from V and 4 bases from J; junction bases left unmatched: 12. CDR3 length: 16 amino acids. From germline, CDR1 is LNHDA and CDR2 SQIVND (reference sequence).

This clonotype was counted between two and nine times. The J gene is TRBJ2-7, the V gene TRBV5-1; maybe TRBD2 (6 bases). With 4 bases removed from V and 0 bases from J, the gap between germline ends came to 17 bases. Per the germline V gene, CDR1 is SGHRS and CDR2 is YFSETQ. The CDR3 consists of 16 residues. CDR3 DNA sequence: TGCGCCAGCAGCGCCGGAGCCGGCGGGACCTCCTACGAGCAGTACTTC. Protein: CASSAGAGGTSYEQYF.

This clonotype was observed a handful of times. In DNA form, the CDR3 reads TGTGCCAGCAGTCCGCTCGAGGACAAGTACGATCAGCCCCAGCATTTT. Translating gives CASSPLEDKYDQPQHF. The chain joins TRBV6-1 to TRBJ1-5; TRBD1 is a possible D gene (5 bases). This CDR3 has 16 residues. Germline loops: CDR1 MNHNS, CDR2 SASEGT. V shed 5 bases and J shed 5 bases, with 19 bases lying between them.

V is TRBV30 and J is TRBJ2-7; D unclear. The CDR3 is 14 amino acids. Between the trimmed V and J ends, which lost 7 bases and 1 base, there was a span of 17 bases. Per germline, CDR1 GTSNPN and CDR2 SVGIG (reference sequence). The CDR3 is CASVRKLGSYEQYF. DNA of the CDR3: TGTGCCTCCGTACGGAAGCTAGGATCCTACGAGCAGTACTTC.

In its sample, this clonotype was seen many times. V gene TRBV30 combines with J gene TRBJ2-2; 10 bases map to TRBD1. This CDR3 is built from 15 residues. Losses at the gene ends were 0 bases for V and 5 bases for J; bases not matched to a gene: 3. Germline lookup yields CDR1 GTSNPN and CDR2 SVGIG (reference sequence). CDR3 nucleotides: TGTGCCTGGAGTGTAAAGGGACAGGGGACCGGGGAGCTGTTTTTT. Protein: CAWSVKGQGTGELFF.

This clonotype was observed many times. This CDR3 is CAGQPKHNSNQPQHF. The CDR3 DNA is TGTGCCGGACAACCGAAGCACAATAGCAATCAGCCCCAGCATTTT. The V gene is TRBV19, the J gene TRBJ1-5, with D possibly matching TRBD1 (5 bases). This CDR3 has 15 amino acids. From germline, CDR1 is LNHDA and CDR2 SQIVND (reference sequence). V shed 11 bases and J shed 0 bases, with 17 bases lying between them.

The sample holds many counts of this clonotype. The CDR3 reads CASSFPYGRASSYNEQFF. The CDR3 DNA reads as TGTGCCAGCAGTTTCCCATACGGGAGGGCTAGCTCCTACAATGAGCAGTTCTTC. This rearrangement joins TRBV28 to TRBJ2-1; TRBD2 agrees at 8 bases. Germline trimming cut 3 bases from V and 0 bases from J; bases unmatched to any gene: 10. The CDR3 is made up of 18 amino acids. Per the germline V gene, CDR1 is MDHEN and CDR2 is SYDVKM.

This clonotype has ten or more counts. V usage is TRBV18 and J usage is TRBJ2-5; D may be TRBD2 (5 bases). The DNA end lines up better with TRBJ2-1; the J call may be wrong. Germline V gives CDR1 KGHSH, CDR2 LQKENI. The CDR3 is made up of 12 amino acids. The CDR3 region is CASSPGSNEQFF. The CDR3 DNA reads TGTGCCAGCTCACCAGGGAGCAATGAGCAGTTCTTC.

This clonotype was counted at least ten times. The V and J genes are TRBV12-3 or TRBV12-4 and TRBJ2-3, with D unresolved. Trimming removed 4 bases at V and 2 bases at J, with 13 bases between. This CDR3 has 15 residues. The CDR3 loop is CASSSPESITDTQYF. CDR3 sequence (DNA): TGTGCCAGCAGTTCACCAGAGTCCATCACAGATACGCAGTATTTT.

J is TRBJ1-1 and V is TRBV6-2 or TRBV6-3; 11 bases agree with TRBD1. The V gene's germline CDR1 is MNHEY and CDR2 SVGEGT. Losses at the gene ends were 6 bases for V and 8 bases for J; bases not matched to a gene: 5. The length of the CDR3 is 13 residues. The CDR3 protein is CASSPDRGREAFF. CDR3 DNA: TGTGCCAGCAGCCCGGACAGGGGGCGAGAAGCTTTCTTT.

This clonotype has just a few counts. The chain recombines TRBV30 with TRBJ2-7; D is tentatively TRBD1 or TRBD2 (7 bases each). The CDR3 has 11 amino acids. Germline V gene sequence: CDR1 GTSNPN, CDR2 SVGIG (reference sequence). V was trimmed by 5 bases and J by 10 bases, leaving 15 bases between them. The CDR3 nucleotides read TGTGCCTGGGGGGGAGGGGACAGACAGTACTTC. The encoded protein is CAWGGGDRQYF.

This clonotype is a singleton in its sample. A far larger clone is just one base off, so this is likely a read error. This chain links TRBV7-9 with TRBJ1-4; tentatively, D is TRBD1 (5 bases). Per the germline V gene, CDR1 is SEHNR and CDR2 is FQNEAQ (reference sequence). This CDR3 contains 14 residues. The CDR3 nucleotides read TGTGCCAGCAGCTTGGGACGGAGTAATGAAAAACTGTCTTTT. It yields the protein CASSLGRSNEKLSF. Combining the CDR3 with reference TRBV7-9 and TRBJ1-4 gives the whole variable domain DTGVSQNPRHKITKRGQNVTFRCDPISEHNRLYWYRQTLGQGPEFLTYFQNEAQLEKSRLLSDRFSAERPKGSFSTLEIQRTEQGDSAMYLCASSLGRSNEKLSFGSGTQLSVL.

At least ten counts were recorded for this clonotype. The V gene is TRBV27, the J gene TRBJ2-7; D gene unclear. The CDR3 consists of 14 residues. Trimming took 1 base from V and 0 from J, leaving 7 bases between them. Germline lookup yields CDR1 MNHEY and CDR2 SMNVEV (reference sequence). The CDR3 DNA reads TGTGCCAGCAGTTTATGGTCCGGCTCCTACGAGCAGTACTTC. Translating it yields CASSLWSGSYEQYF.

The chain joins TRBV28 to TRBJ2-5; D is uncertain. The CDR3 spans 14 residues. Trimming took off 2 bases at V and 2 bases at J, with 9 bases between the two ends. The V gene's germline CDR1 is MDHEN and CDR2 SYDVKM. CDR3 DNA sequence: TGTGCCAGCAGTTTACGGTCATCTCAAGAGACCCAGTACTTC. It is translated as CASSLRSSQETQYF.

A note on this clonotype: The junction shows a germline mismatch at one end, possibly a read error. The chain has TRBV30 and TRBJ2-7; 12 nucleotides match TRBD2. CDR1 GTSNPN and CDR2 SVGIG come from the germline V gene (reference sequence). The CDR3 covers 11 residues. The DNA for the CDR3 is TGTGCCTGGAGTGTACAGACTAGCGGGGGATTC. It is translated as CAWSVQTSGGF.

There are many counts of this clonotype. The chain uses TRBV11-2 and TRBJ2-7, with D perhaps matching TRBD1 or TRBD2 (5 bases each). Germline V gene sequence: CDR1 SGHAT, CDR2 FQNNGV. The CDR3 is 15 amino acids. V lost 5 bases and J lost 0, with 14 bases in between. CDR3 amino acids: CASSRSPGASYEQYF. CDR3 coding DNA: TGTGCCAGCAGCCGCTCCCCCGGGGCCTCCTACGAGCAGTACTTC. The whole variable domain, filled in from reference TRBV11-2 and TRBJ2-7, reads EAGVAQSPRYKIIEKRQSVAFWCNPISGHATLYWYQQILGQGPKLLIQFQNNGVVDDSQLPKDRFSAERLKGVDSTLKIQPAKLEDSAVYLCASSRSPGASYEQYFGPGTRLTVT.

There are a few counts of this clonotype. V usage is TRBV18 and J usage is TRBJ2-1, with 8 bases lining up with TRBD1. Trimming took 4 bases from V and 5 from J; bases not matched to a gene: 10. This CDR3 region has 16 residues. Per germline, CDR1 KGHSH and CDR2 LQKENI. The CDR3 nucleotides read TGTGCCAGCTCACGTAGCGGCAGGGGGCTGAACAATGAGCAGTTCTTC. This translates into CASSRSGRGLNNEQFF.

Many counts were recorded for this clonotype. This chain uses TRBV30 with TRBJ1-5; D gene ambiguous. Germline V gives CDR1 GTSNPN, CDR2 SVGIG (reference sequence). The ends were cut back, 0 bases at V and 3 bases at J, with 6 bases in the middle. The CDR3 extends over 13 amino acids. The CDR3 spells CAWSVGYNQPQHF. CDR3 in DNA: TGTGCCTGGAGTGTCGGGTACAATCAGCCCCAGCATTTT.

This clonotype occurred a few times. This sequence joins TRBV5-1 and TRBJ1-2, with D unclear. The CDR3 spans 15 residues. CDR1 and CDR2 from the germline V gene are SGHRS and YFSETQ. V was cut by 4 bases and J by 5 bases, with 18 bases left in between. CDR3 nucleotides: TGCGCCAGCAGCCGCGGTCGGGATTTTGCTTATGGCTACACCTTC. Encoded protein: CASSRGRDFAYGYTF. The full variable domain, completed using reference TRBV5-1 and TRBJ1-2, is KAGVTQTPRYLIKTRGQQVTLSCSPISGHRSVSWYQQTPGQGLQFLFEYFSETQRNKGNFPGRFSGRQFSNSRSEMNVSTLELGDSALYLCASSRGRDFAYGYTFGSGTRLTVV.